The T cell receptor beta chain described here comes from a study of shared clonotypes between healthy human individuals. Those who donated were healthy HIV-negative adults, with no recent acute infections or vaccinations reported. This clone was detected once. The CDR3 length is 18 residues. The J segment lost 4 bases and the V segment lost 2 bases, leaving 13 bases of the junction unmatched. Germline V gene lookup returns CDR1 SGHTA and CDR2 FQGNSA. Across several immunoSEQ plates, the genomic DNA of each subset was split evenly. Libraries were prepared by immunoSEQ multiplex PCR; TCRdb keeps only in-frame clonotypes and omits some of them. There are roughly 490,000 clones in the sample; 70% to 80% occur only once, and 13% lies in the top ten.

The chain uses TRBV7-2 and TRBJ2-3, with TRBD2 identical over 9 bases. This sequence originates from a woman between 40 and 50 years old in good health. Some clones in this sample may be carry-over from other donors' samples. The sequenced material came from PBMCs. This CDR3 is CASSLSYPGLAVADTQYF. DNA for the CDR3: TGTGCCAGCAGCTTATCCTATCCGGGACTAGCAGTGGCAGATACGCAGTATTTT.